This is a list of T cell receptor beta chains from one sample in a study of early T cells in non-severe SARS-CoV-2 infection. TCRdb redid the calling of the 5' RACE reads with MiXCR, one entry per CDR3 protein. The data show 65,000 to 95,000 distinct CDR3 sequences, with 15% to 20% seen just once and around 2.6% held by the top ten. The sample taken for sequencing was whole blood. The receptors derive from an adult who was a healthcare worker with PCR-confirmed SARS-CoV-2 infection or an uninfected control (not recorded which). CDR3s include the opening cysteine and the closing phenylalanine or tryptophan. The D gene is left open where the match is weak. Expanded clones are given a class, and other clones once, few, many or no size at all.

.	TRBV6-5	few	TRBJ1-3	TGTGCCAGCAGTTACTCGATCGTCGGTAGTTCGAGAAACACCATATATTTT	CASSYSIVGSSRNTIYF
.	TRBV3-1	few	TRBJ2-6	TGTGCCAGCAGCCGCCGGGACTCTGGGGCCAACGTCCTGACTTTC	CASSRRDSGANVLTF
.	TRBV7-9	.	TRBJ2-7	TGTGCCAGCAGCTTCCCTAGTGCAGGGGAGCAGTACTTC	CASSFPSAGEQYF
TRBD1	TRBV12-3/TRBV12-4	few	TRBJ1-2	TGTGCCAGCAGTTTTCAACAGGGGGCGCGAAACTATGGCTACACCTTC	CASSFQQGARNYGYTF
.	TRBV7-8	.	TRBJ2-4	TGTGCCAGCAGCCCGCACAGGAAGGGGGACTTTACTTTAGCCAAAAACATTCAGTACTTC	CASSPHRKGDFTLAKNIQYF
TRBD2	TRBV7-2	.	TRBJ2-4	TGTGCCAGCAGCTTACGGACTAGCGGGGGCTCGGACGGAAACATTCAGTACTTC	CASSLRTSGGSDGNIQYF
.	TRBV2	.	TRBJ2-1	TGTGCCAGCACCCATAGGGGGATTGATGGGAATGAGCAGTTCTTC	CASTHRGIDGNEQFF
.	TRBV4-1	.	TRBJ2-2	TGCGCCAGCAGCCAAGAATACACCGGGGAGCTGTTTTTT	CASSQEYTGELFF
.	TRBV12-3/TRBV12-4	few	TRBJ2-2	TGTGCCAGCAGTTTAGGACTAGCGAACACCGGGGAGCTGTTTTTT	CASSLGLANTGELFF
TRBD1	TRBV29-1	few	TRBJ2-3	TGCAGCGTTCCTCCGGGACAGGGGCTTCCAGATACGCAGTATTTT	CSVPPGQGLPDTQYF
TRBD2	TRBV11-3	few	TRBJ2-7	TGTGCCAGCGGATGGACTAGCGGGAGAGGCGAGCAGTACTTC	CASGWTSGRGEQYF
TRBD2	TRBV5-1	few	TRBJ2-5	TGCGCCAGCAGCCTTAGCGGGAAAGAGACCCAGTACTTC	CASSLSGKETQYF
.	TRBV28	.	TRBJ2-7	TGTGCCAGCAGTTTAGGGGTGAACGAGCAGTACTTC	CASSLGVNEQYF
.	TRBV20-1	few	TRBJ1-2	TGCAGTGCTCGGACGGAAAACTATGGCTACACCTTC	CSARTENYGYTF
.	TRBV11-2	once	TRBJ1-3	TGTGCCAGCAGCGAGCATGCAGGTGGATATTTT	CASSEHAGGYF
.	TRBV5-4	.	TRBJ2-7	TGTGCCAGCAGCTTGGCGGGTAGCTCCTACGAGCAGTACTTC	CASSLAGSSYEQYF
.	TRBV7-8	.	TRBJ2-7	TGTGCCAGCAGCTTAGAGGTGAGCTACGAGCAGTACTTC	CASSLEVSYEQYF
.	TRBV5-1	.	TRBJ2-2	TGCGCCAGCAGCTTACATATCCGCGGGGAGCTGTTTTTT	CASSLHIRGELFF
TRBD1	TRBV27	few	TRBJ2-3	TGTGCCAGCGGGGGAAACGGACAGGGGGCTGACACAGATACGCAGTATTTT	CASGGNGQGADTDTQYF
TRBD2	TRBV7-2	.	TRBJ2-3	TGTGCCAGCAGCTCTCCCCGCGGGGGGAATCCTAGCACAGATACGCAGTATTTT	CASSSPRGGNPSTDTQYF
TRBD2	TRBV19	many	TRBJ2-7	TGTGCCAGTAGTACCGAGGGGCCCCTAGCGGTTTTCCCCTACGAGCAGTACTTC	CASSTEGPLAVFPYEQYF
TRBD1	TRBV19	few	TRBJ2-6	TGTGCCAGTAGCCCCTTAGGACAGGGAGCCCCTGGGGCCAACGTCCTGACTTTC	CASSPLGQGAPGANVLTF
.	TRBV7-6	few	TRBJ2-3	TGTGCCAGCAGCTTATATGGTCGGGGCACAGATACGCAGTATTTT	CASSLYGRGTDTQYF
.	TRBV7-8	few	TRBJ2-4	TGTGCCAGCAGCTTAGACGGGGCCCGGAAAAACATTCAGTACTTC	CASSLDGARKNIQYF
.	TRBV28	.	TRBJ2-1	TGTGCCAGCAGTTTAGCAGGGCTCGCGAAGGGAAATGAGCAGTTCTTC	CASSLAGLAKGNEQFF
TRBD1	TRBV5-6	.	TRBJ1-4	TGTGCCAGCAGCCGACAGGGTTCTAATGAAAAACTGTTTTTT	CASSRQGSNEKLFF
.	TRBV18	few	TRBJ2-5	TGTGCCAGCTCACTAACAGGACAGTCCCAAGAGACCCAGTACTTC	CASSLTGQSQETQYF
.	TRBV6-6	.	TRBJ1-2	TGTGCCAGCAGTTACTCGGAGAAGGATGGCTACACCTTC	CASSYSEKDGYTF
.	TRBV30	.	TRBJ1-1	TGTGCCTGGCGCGAAAGGACTTACACTGAAGCTTTCTTT	CAWRERTYTEAFF
.	TRBV9	.	TRBJ1-6	TGTGCCAGCAGCGTAGGGCCAGGGAATAATTCACCCCTCCACTTT	CASSVGPGNNSPLHF
.	TRBV21-1	few	TRBJ2-1	TGTGCCAGCATGCGCGGTGAGCAGTTCTTC	CASMRGEQFF
TRBD1	TRBV14	many	TRBJ1-1	TGTGCCAGCAGCCCCTTCGGACAGGGTATGAACACTGAAGCTTTCTTT	CASSPFGQGMNTEAFF
.	TRBV5-1	.	TRBJ2-7	TGCGCCAGCAGCTTGGGGGACCAGAGGAGCGAGCAGTACTTC	CASSLGDQRSEQYF
.	TRBV11-3	few	TRBJ2-1	TGTGCCAGCAGCTATCCTAGCTACAATGAGCAGTTCTTC	CASSYPSYNEQFF
.	TRBV21-1	few	TRBJ1-1	TGTGCCAGCAGCAAAGGAAGGCCGAACACTGAAGCTTTCTTT	CASSKGRPNTEAFF
.	TRBV7-9	once	TRBJ1-1	TGTGCCAGCAGCTTTGGGGGCAGAGAAGCTTTCTTT	CASSFGGREAFF
.	TRBV29-1	few	TRBJ1-1	TGCAGCGTAATCAAAGGAGTGAACACTGAAGCTTTCTTT	CSVIKGVNTEAFF
TRBD1	TRBV5-1	many	TRBJ2-2	TGCGCCAGCAGCTTGGACGGGACAGGGGGGACCGGGGAGCTGTTTTTT	CASSLDGTGGTGELFF
.	TRBV6-5	few	TRBJ1-4	TGTGCCAGCAGTTACGTCTCGGGGTATAATGAAAAACTGTTTTTT	CASSYVSGYNEKLFF
.	TRBV7-9	many	TRBJ1-1	TGTGCCAGCAGAACGGACCTCGGCACTGAAGCTTTCTTT	CASRTDLGTEAFF
.	TRBV7-8	.	TRBJ1-1	TGTGCCAGCAGCTTACCCCCTCCTACTGAAGCTTTCTTT	CASSLPPPTEAFF
.	TRBV6-5	.	TRBJ2-6	TGTGCCAGCAGACCGGGACTGGTCTCTGGGGCCAACGTCCTGACTTTC	CASRPGLVSGANVLTF
TRBD1	TRBV28	.	TRBJ1-2	TGTGCCAGCAGTCAACTCACAGGGGTCGGCTACACCTTC	CASSQLTGVGYTF
.	TRBV3-1	many	TRBJ2-7	TGTGCCAGCAGCCAAGGACTAGAGCAGTACTTC	CASSQGLEQYF
TRBD1	TRBV10-2	many	TRBJ1-6	TGCGCCAGCAGTGAGCGGACAGGGAGCTCCTATAATTCACCCCTCCACTTT	CASSERTGSSYNSPLHF
.	TRBV6-5	once	TRBJ2-5	TGTGCCAGCAGACTACGGGACTTTCAAGAGACCCAGTACTTC	CASRLRDFQETQYF